The TCR beta chain under discussion was sequenced for a study of T cell repertoires in cytomegalovirus infection. Overall study: TCR beta signatures that were public indicated CMV infection and matching HLA type.

Findings and limits, study-wide: Carriers of CMV plus the relevant HLA were identified by cumulative public TCR beta family frequency. In two of eight donors, the top clonotype was HLA-C-restricted CMV-specific.

J was trimmed by 2 bases and V by 3 bases; bases with no gene match: 8. Germline V CDR1 and CDR2: SEHNR, FQNEAQ (reference sequence). The CDR3 loop spans 17 amino acids. TCRdb itself ran the reads through MiXCR, one entry per CDR3 protein. This sample has around 550,000 distinct CDR3 sequences, with less than 30% found just once. This clonotype has more than one count but fewer than ten. Antigen specificity is unknown. Input material: PBMCs. V and J are TRBV7-9 and TRBJ1-4, with TRBD1 matching over 8 bases. The sequence came from a human donor in good health (CMV status not recorded). Some clones in this sample may be carry-over from other donors' samples. CDR3 nucleotides: TGTGCCAGCAGCTTCGGGACAGGCGGCGTGACTAATGAAAAACTGTTTTTT. It yields the protein CASSFGTGGVTNEKLFF.